The next 29 T cell receptor beta chains were all read from a single sample in a study of tissue T cells after allogeneic stem cell transplantation. Method: immunoSEQ multiplex PCR; TCRdb's copy keeps in-frame clones and lacks some. This table holds about 6,000 clones, around 60% found once. The sample here was duodenum tissue, taken at autopsy. The source of these receptors is a woman aged 18-50 years with breast cancer.

This chain uses TRBV6-5 with TRBJ2-7; D uncertain. Germline lookup yields CDR1 MNHEY and CDR2 SVGAGI. V was clipped by 6 bases and J by 3 bases, with 12 bases between them. The CDR3 consists of 13 residues. CDR3 DNA: TGTGCCAGCAGAAACGGTCAGCTCTACGAGCAGTACTTC. Protein product: CASRNGQLYEQYF.

V gene TRBV5-1 combines with J gene TRBJ1-2; D is uncertain. The CDR3 is 15 amino acids. The germline V gene has CDR1 SGHRS and CDR2 YFSETQ. Trimming took 1 base from V and 7 from J, leaving 17 bases between them. CDR3 region: CASSLTASTESGYTF. For the CDR3, the DNA is TGCGCCAGCAGCTTGACGGCCAGTACGGAAAGTGGCTACACCTTC.

The chain links TRBV5-4 to TRBJ1-1, with D perhaps matching TRBD1 (6 bases). The CDR3 has 11 residues. V was shortened by 5 bases and J by 7 bases, with 9 bases between the two germline ends. CDR1 is SGHNT, CDR2 YYREEE, per germline (reference sequence). The CDR3 nucleotides are TGTGCCAGCAGACGAGGGGGTGAAGCTTTCTTT. Protein product: CASRRGGEAFF. Drawing the rest from reference TRBV5-4 and TRBJ1-1, the complete variable domain is ETGVTQSPTHLIKTRGQQVTLRCSSQSGHNTVSWYQQALGQGPQFIFQYYREEENGRGNFPPRFSGLQFPNYSSELNVNALELDDSALYLCASRRGGEAFFGQGTRLTVV.

This chain joins TRBV28 and TRBJ2-2; D is uncertain. V was cut by 2 bases and J by 6 bases, with 13 bases left in between. Germline V gene lookup returns CDR1 MDHEN and CDR2 SYDVKM. The CDR3 is 15 amino acids. CDR3 bases: TGTGCCAGCAGTTTAAGGCTAGACTTATCCGGGGAGCTGTTTTTT. Encoded protein: CASSLRLDLSGELFF. Variable domain in full (rest from reference TRBV28 and TRBJ2-2): DVKVTQSSRYLVKRTGEKVFLECVQDMDHENMFWYRQDPGLGLRLIYFSYDVKMKEKGDIPEGYSVSREKKERFSLILESASTNQTSMYLCASSLRLDLSGELFFGEGSRLTVL.

This chain joins TRBV6-5 and TRBJ2-7; a possible D gene is TRBD2 (6 bases). The CDR3 covers 13 residues. Per germline, CDR1 MNHEY and CDR2 SVGAGI. Trimming cost V 5 bases and J 7 bases, with 15 bases left between them. The CDR3 sequence is CASSSARGGEQYF. The CDR3 region has the DNA TGTGCCAGCAGTAGCGCAAGGGGAGGTGAGCAGTACTTC.

The genes are TRBV24-1 and TRBJ2-3, with 7 bases lining up with TRBD2. CDR1 and CDR2 (germline): KGHDR, SFDVKD. CDR3 length: 15 residues. J gave up 2 bases and V 5 bases, and 6 bases lay outside the gene matches. The CDR3 DNA reads as TGTGCCACCAGTGCTCAGGGAGGGCTCACAGATACGCAGTATTTT. Translating it yields CATSAQGGLTDTQYF.

This chain links TRBV24-1 with TRBJ2-5, with 10 bases fitting TRBD2. CDR3 length: 14 residues. Germline lookup yields CDR1 KGHDR and CDR2 SFDVKD. V trimming: 6 bases; J trimming: 3 bases; junction bases outside the gene matches: 3. The CDR3 spells CATSPSGGEETQYF. In DNA form, the CDR3 reads TGTGCCACCAGTCCTAGCGGGGGAGAAGAGACCCAGTACTTC.

The chain combines TRBV19 with TRBJ1-6; the D is unclear. Germline V lookup: CDR1 LNHDA, CDR2 SQIVND (reference sequence). The CDR3 runs to 16 residues. The V end was cut by 6 bases, the J end by 0 bases, with 12 bases between. The CDR3 here is CASSRQRGSYNSPLHF. The CDR3 region has the DNA TGTGCCAGTAGCCGTCAAAGAGGCTCCTATAATTCACCCCTCCACTTT.

This clone appeared once. The chain employs TRBV7-3 and TRBJ1-1; D not resolved. Trimming shortened V by 5 bases and J by 4 bases, and 11 bases separated the two germline ends. Per the germline V gene, CDR1 is SGHTA and CDR2 is FQGTGA. The CDR3 totals 13 residues. The CDR3 DNA sequence: TGTGCCAGCAGCCTACAAAGAGCCACTGAAGCTTTCTTT. Amino acids: CASSLQRATEAFF.

The V and J genes are TRBV10-1 and TRBJ1-5; D call uncertain. With 5 bases removed from V and 0 bases from J, the gap between germline ends came to 14 bases. This CDR3 is 16 amino acids long. The germline gives CDR1 WNHNN, CDR2 SYGVQD (reference sequence). The CDR3 region has the DNA TGCGCCAGCAGTAAAAAGGGTGAAGATAGCAATCAGCCCCAGCATTTT. Translating it yields CASSKKGEDSNQPQHF.

The V and J genes are TRBV9 and TRBJ2-1; unclear D gene. The CDR3 is 11 amino acids. The germline gives CDR1 SGDLS, CDR2 YYNGEE. V shed 4 bases and J shed 9 bases, with 8 bases lying between them. As DNA, the CDR3 is TGTGCCAGCAGCCCCGGATCTGAGCAGTTCTTC. The encoded protein is CASSPGSEQFF.

The chain is built from TRBV28 and TRBJ2-2, with D possibly being TRBD1 or TRBD2 (5 bases each). The CDR3 is made up of 13 amino acids. V was shortened by 8 bases and J by 5 bases, with 12 bases between the two germline ends. Germline lookup yields CDR1 MDHEN and CDR2 SYDVKM. The DNA of the CDR3 is TGTGCCAGCGGGACGGTCTCGACCGGGGAGCTGTTTTTT. Protein product: CASGTVSTGELFF.

V gene TRBV19 combines with J gene TRBJ2-7, with 10 bases matching TRBD2. Unmatched junction bases numbered 10, after V lost 5 bases and J lost 3 bases. The CDR3 has 16 residues. Germline V gene lookup returns CDR1 LNHDA and CDR2 SQIVND (reference sequence). The CDR3 nucleotides are TGTGCCAGTAGTTCTCAAGCGGGGGGGCCGAACTACGAGCAGTACTTC. Translated, it gives CASSSQAGGPNYEQYF.

J is TRBJ2-2 and V is TRBV7-3; the D gene is possibly TRBD2 (5 bases). Trimming shortened V by 5 bases and J by 6 bases, and 16 bases separated the two germline ends. The length of the CDR3 is 15 residues. In germline, CDR1 is SGHTA, CDR2 FQGTGA. The CDR3 loop is CASSPRTSFPGELFF. DNA for the CDR3: TGTGCCAGCAGCCCTCGGACTTCCTTCCCCGGGGAGCTGTTTTTT.

This chain links TRBV11-1 with TRBJ2-5; no firm D call. From germline, CDR1 is SGHAT and CDR2 FQDESV (reference sequence). V was clipped by 2 bases and J by 1 base, with 8 bases between them. This CDR3 contains 14 residues. The CDR3 reads CASSLFNSQETQYF. CDR3 DNA: TGTGCCAGCAGCTTATTCAACAGCCAAGAGACCCAGTACTTC.

There are a few counts of this clone. The V gene is TRBV7-8, the J gene TRBJ2-5; D is unclear. V was trimmed by 3 bases and J by 2 bases, leaving 7 bases between them. Per germline, CDR1 SGHVS and CDR2 FQNEAQ. This CDR3 contains 13 residues. The DNA of the CDR3 is TGTGCCAGCAGCTTGGGCAGTCAAGAGACCCAGTACTTC. Protein: CASSLGSQETQYF.

The CDR3 here is CASSPGLAVSYEQYF. The DNA for the CDR3 is TGTGCCAGCTCACCCGGGCTAGCGGTCTCCTACGAGCAGTACTTC. The V gene is TRBV18, the J gene TRBJ2-7, with 7 bases fitting TRBD2. The CDR3 has 15 amino acids. V gave up 3 bases and J gave up 0 bases; unmatched junction bases: 5. Germline assignment: CDR1 KGHSH and CDR2 LQKENI.

The chain recombines TRBV30 with TRBJ2-7; D might be TRBD1 or TRBD2, each matching 6 bases. Germline V gene sequence: CDR1 GTSNPN, CDR2 SVGIG (reference sequence). The CDR3 sequence is 15 residues long. V was shortened by 4 bases and J by 2 bases, with 18 bases between the two germline ends. This chain's CDR3 is CAWIRRGRVAYEQYF. The CDR3 coding sequence is TGTGCCTGGATCCGTCGGGGGCGCGTGGCCTACGAGCAGTACTTC.

The genes are TRBV4-3 and TRBJ2-1, with D hard to call. The CDR3 is made up of 15 amino acids. Trimming took off 7 bases at V and 1 base at J, with 14 bases between the two ends. Germline V CDR1 and CDR2: LGHNA, YSLEER. The CDR3 DNA reads as TGCGCCAGCACGCCTTTAGCAGAATCCTACAATGAGCAGTTCTTC. Translated, it gives CASTPLAESYNEQFF.

The V gene is TRBV7-8, the J gene TRBJ2-4, with D tentatively TRBD2 (5 bases). V was trimmed by 2 bases and J by 1 base, leaving 15 bases between them. Germline CDR1 reads SGHVS; CDR2 reads FQNEAQ. This CDR3 is built from 17 residues. CDR3 protein: CASSLRVGVGAKNIQYF. CDR3 nucleotides: TGTGCCAGCAGCTTAAGGGTCGGGGTTGGCGCCAAAAACATTCAGTACTTC.

The chain recombines TRBV27 with TRBJ2-7, with 7 bases aligning to TRBD1. CDR1 and CDR2 (germline): MNHEY, SMNVEV (reference sequence). The CDR3 runs 14 residues. J was trimmed by 3 bases and V by 4 bases; bases with no gene match: 6. CDR3 amino acids: CASSSRDRLYEQYF. DNA of the CDR3: TGTGCCAGCAGTTCCCGGGACAGACTCTACGAGCAGTACTTC.

The rearrangement joins TRBV3-1 (or the pseudogene TRBV3-2) to TRBJ1-2; D is unclear. The CDR3 has 14 residues. Trimming took off 2 bases at V and 0 bases at J, with 7 bases between the two ends. Germline loops: CDR1 LGHDT, CDR2 YNNKEL (reference sequence). CDR3 bases: TGTGCCAGCAGCCAAACAACATCTAACTATGGCTACACCTTC. It encodes CASSQTTSNYGYTF.

As to this clone: One end of the junction varies from germline; a read error may be responsible. The chain is built from TRBV7-7 and TRBJ2-7, with 7 positions matching TRBD1. The CDR3 is 14 residues long. From germline, CDR1 is SSHAT and CDR2 FNYEAQ (reference sequence). The CDR3 loop reads CASSLDRDSYEQYF. CDR3 DNA sequence: TGTGCTAGCAGCTTAGACAGGGACTCCTACGAGCAGTACTTC.

The chain joins TRBV5-1 to TRBJ2-2, with 9 positions matching TRBD2. CDR3 length: 15 residues. Germline-derived CDR1 and CDR2 are SGHRS and YFSETQ. Germline trimming cut 3 bases from V and 5 bases from J; bases unmatched to any gene: 5. CDR3 DNA sequence: TGCGCCAGCAGCTCGGAAGCGGGAGGAACCGGGGAGCTGTTTTTT. This gives the protein CASSSEAGGTGELFF. Drawing the rest from reference TRBV5-1 and TRBJ2-2, the complete variable domain is KAGVTQTPRYLIKTRGQQVTLSCSPISGHRSVSWYQQTPGQGLQFLFEYFSETQRNKGNFPGRFSGRQFSNSRSEMNVSTLELGDSALYLCASSSEAGGTGELFFGEGSRLTVL.

This clone was counted only a few times. This chain joins TRBV7-2 and TRBJ2-5; D unclear. The germline V gene encodes CDR1 SGHTA and CDR2 FQGNSA. Deletions cut 0 bases from V and 0 bases from J, with 2 bases between. The CDR3 has 13 residues. The CDR3 DNA is TGTGCCAGCAGCTTAGCGTACCAAGAGACCCAGTACTTC. Amino acids: CASSLAYQETQYF. Looking up the rest from reference TRBV7-2 and TRBJ2-5 gives the full variable domain: GAGVSQSPSNKVTEKGKDVELRCDPISGHTALYWYRQSLGQGLEFLIYFQGNSAPDKSGLPSDRFSAERTGGSVSTLTIQRTQQEDSAVYLCASSLAYQETQYFGPGTRLLVL.

J is TRBJ2-2 and V is TRBV4-3; tentatively, D is TRBD2 (5 bases). The V gene's germline CDR1 is LGHNA and CDR2 YSLEER. V dropped 4 bases and J dropped 1 base, with 7 bases sitting between them. This CDR3 spans 14 amino acids. The CDR3 bases are TGCGCCAGCAGCCCCGGAGGGAACACCGGGGAGCTGTTTTTT. It codes for CASSPGGNTGELFF.

This sequence joins TRBV19 and TRBJ2-3, with 12 bases fitting TRBD2. This CDR3 has 16 amino acids. With V trimmed by 4 bases and J by 4 bases, 6 bases remained unmatched. Germline V gene lookup returns CDR1 LNHDA and CDR2 SQIVND (reference sequence). The CDR3 is CASSKRLAGEPDTQYF. The CDR3 coding sequence is TGTGCCAGTAGTAAGCGACTAGCGGGAGAGCCAGATACGCAGTATTTT.

The chain employs TRBV5-3 and TRBJ2-4, with D possibly called TRBD1 or TRBD2 (5 bases each). TRBV5-3 is reported as an ORF; its role is uncertain. This CDR3 is built from 15 residues. V lost 3 bases to trimming and J lost 0 bases, with 10 bases between them. Written as DNA, the CDR3 is TGTGCCAGAAGCTCGGATGGGACAGCCAAAAACATTCAGTACTTC. Protein sequence: CARSSDGTAKNIQYF.

The chain couples TRBV11-2 to TRBJ2-2, with D unclear. In germline, CDR1 is SGHAT, CDR2 FQNNGV. The germline V and J ends were trimmed by 4 bases and 5 bases, with 8 bases remaining between them. The CDR3 contains 13 residues. CDR3 nucleotides: TGTGCCAGCAGCTCTCCCACGACCGGGGAGCTGTTTTTT. Its protein product is CASSSPTTGELFF.